Each of the 31 T cell receptor beta chains below was sequenced from the same sample in a study of shared clonotypes between healthy human individuals. Assay: immunoSEQ multiplex PCR; the TCRdb copy retains only in-frame clones and omits some. The sample records around 990,000 clones, roughly 80% being singletons. Sequencing was done on a sample of memory CD4+ T cells from PBMCs. Specified subset: CD45RA-negative fraction. These TCRs come from a man aged 18 to 29 in good health. Some clones in this sample may be carry-over from other donors' samples.

Notes on this clone: A much larger clone lies a single base off, so this may be a read error. V gene TRBV6-1 combines with J gene TRBJ2-1; 11 nucleotides align to TRBD2. With V trimmed by 7 bases and J by 2 bases, 1 base remained unmatched. Germline-derived CDR1 and CDR2 are MNHNS and SASEGT. The CDR3 totals 14 residues. The CDR3 bases are TGTGCCAGCACACTAGCGGGAGCCTACAATGAGCAGTTCTTC. Its protein product is CASTLAGAYNEQFF.

The chain links TRBV5-4 to TRBJ1-2, with D possibly being TRBD1 (5 bases). V was trimmed by 4 bases and J by 5 bases, leaving 12 bases between them. The CDR3 has 13 amino acids. Germline V gene sequence: CDR1 SGHNT, CDR2 YYREEE (reference sequence). CDR3 DNA: TGTGCCAGCAGCGATGACAGTCTATATGGCTACACCTTC. Translated, it gives CASSDDSLYGYTF. Supplemented by reference TRBV5-4 and TRBJ1-2, the full variable domain reads ETGVTQSPTHLIKTRGQQVTLRCSSQSGHNTVSWYQQALGQGPQFIFQYYREEENGRGNFPPRFSGLQFPNYSSELNVNALELDDSALYLCASSDDSLYGYTFGSGTRLTVV.

The genes are TRBV18 and TRBJ2-5; 10 bases are a match to TRBD2. The CDR3 totals 16 residues. V lost 3 bases and J lost 4; bases outside the gene matches: 8. The V gene's germline CDR1 is KGHSH and CDR2 LQKENI. DNA for the CDR3: TGTGCCAGCTCACCTTTAGCGGGAGGATTCGGAGAGACCCAGTACTTC. Amino acid sequence: CASSPLAGGFGETQYF.

The rearrangement links TRBV19 to TRBJ2-5; perhaps TRBD1 as D (5 bases). The germline V gene has CDR1 LNHDA and CDR2 SQIVND (reference sequence). The CDR3 is 14 amino acids. V was cut by 4 bases and J by 5 bases, with 14 bases left in between. The CDR3 DNA follows: TGTGCCAGTAGTAGGGGCGTCGGTATGGAGACCCAGTACTTC. Amino acid sequence: CASSRGVGMETQYF.

The chain employs TRBV29-1 and TRBJ1-2; D not resolved. This CDR3 comprises 11 residues. V lost 6 bases to trimming and J lost 4 bases, with 9 bases between them. Germline V gene sequence: CDR1 SQVTM, CDR2 ANQGSEA. The CDR3 loop reads CSVHPGYGYTF. Written as DNA, the CDR3 is TGCAGCGTGCATCCAGGCTATGGCTACACCTTC.

This chain joins TRBV7-7 and TRBJ2-1; TRBD1 agrees at 8 bases. This CDR3 has 13 residues. With 3 bases clipped from V and 6 bases from J, the junction kept 1 base outside the gene matches. Germline V gene lookup returns CDR1 SSHAT and CDR2 FNYEAQ (reference sequence). The CDR3 region has the DNA TGTGCCAGCAGCTTGACAGGGGTCAATGAGCAGTTCTTC. Encoded protein: CASSLTGVNEQFF.

This clone was counted once. This rearrangement joins TRBV11-2 to TRBJ2-1, with 7 bases fitting TRBD1. CDR3 length: 14 amino acids. V lost 2 bases and J lost 5; bases outside the gene matches: 3. Germline values: CDR1 SGHAT, CDR2 FQNNGV. The CDR3 here is CASSLTGANNEQFF. The DNA for the CDR3 is TGTGCCAGCAGCTTAACAGGGGCCAACAATGAGCAGTTCTTC.

The V call is TRBV11-3, the J call TRBJ2-1; the D is unclear. Germline V gene data show CDR1 as SGHNT and CDR2 as YENEEA. This CDR3 contains 18 residues. The germline V and J ends were trimmed by 1 base and 0 bases, with 16 bases remaining between them. In nucleotides, the CDR3 is TGTGCCAGCAGCTTAGCTGCCCCCCGGTCCTTCTCCTACAATGAGCAGTTCTTC. Translated: CASSLAAPRSFSYNEQFF.

The CDR3 DNA reads as TGTGCCAGCAGCTTCGGACAGCACTACGAGCAGTACTTC. It codes for CASSFGQHYEQYF. The rearrangement links TRBV7-2 to TRBJ2-7, with D possibly being TRBD1 (6 bases). The CDR3 spans 13 residues. V gave up 3 bases and J gave up 3 bases, with 9 bases separating them. Germline loops: CDR1 SGHTA, CDR2 FQGNSA.

The CDR3: CASSELWEVNEQFF. In DNA, the CDR3 is TGTGCCAGCAGTGAATTGTGGGAAGTCAATGAGCAGTTCTTC. The J gene is TRBJ2-1, the V gene TRBV25-1, with D unresolved. CDR1 and CDR2 (germline): MGHDK, SYGVNS. This CDR3 has 14 residues. Between the trimmed V and J ends, which lost 1 base and 6 bases, there was a span of 10 bases.

This clone was observed a handful of times. The rearrangement joins TRBV29-1 to TRBJ1-4, with D hard to call. This CDR3 region has 15 residues. V gave up 4 bases and J gave up 0 bases, with 12 bases separating them. CDR1 and CDR2 (germline): SQVTM, ANQGSEA. DNA for the CDR3: TGCAGCGTTGTCGACCAGTTTGCAACTAATGAAAAACTGTTTTTT. This sequence encodes CSVVDQFATNEKLFF.

The chain carries TRBV5-1 and TRBJ2-5; 9 bases are shared with TRBD2. Germline lookup yields CDR1 SGHRS and CDR2 YFSETQ. With 2 bases clipped from V and 2 bases from J, the junction kept 7 bases outside the gene matches. The CDR3 covers 16 residues. The DNA of the CDR3 is TGCGCCAGCAGCTTTTTGACTAGCGGACTACAAGAGACCCAGTACTTC. This encodes CASSFLTSGLQETQYF. Full variable domain (rest looked up from reference TRBV5-1 and TRBJ2-5): KAGVTQTPRYLIKTRGQQVTLSCSPISGHRSVSWYQQTPGQGLQFLFEYFSETQRNKGNFPGRFSGRQFSNSRSEMNVSTLELGDSALYLCASSFLTSGLQETQYFGPGTRLLVL.

The chain carries TRBV28 and TRBJ1-2; the D is unclear. V lost 3 bases and J 7 bases, leaving 18 bases between the germline ends. CDR3 length: 15 amino acids. Per germline, CDR1 MDHEN and CDR2 SYDVKM. The CDR3: CASSLNPGPRGGYTF. As DNA, the CDR3 is TGTGCCAGCAGTTTGAATCCAGGCCCCCGGGGTGGCTACACCTTC.

This clone has just a few counts. One base away lies a much larger clone, so this may be a sequencing read error. This chain links TRBV28 with TRBJ1-2, with 7 positions matching TRBD1. V gave up 2 bases and J gave up 4 bases; unmatched junction bases: 1. Germline loops: CDR1 MDHEN, CDR2 SYDVKM. CDR3 size: 13 residues. The CDR3 here is CASSLTGAYGYTF. The CDR3 DNA follows: TGTGCCAGCAGTTTAACAGGGGCCTATGGCTACACCTTC.

This chain links TRBV30 with TRBJ1-4; D may be TRBD1 (5 bases). CDR1 is GTSNPN, CDR2 SVGIG, per germline (reference sequence). V lost 0 bases to trimming and J lost 13 bases, with 15 bases between them. This CDR3 has 13 amino acids. CDR3 nucleotide sequence: TGTGCCTGGAGTGTACTAGCCCGACAGTCACTGTTTTTT. It is translated as CAWSVLARQSLFF.

The CDR3: CATSSREAGGKDEQFF. CDR3 DNA: TGTGCCACCAGCAGCCGTGAAGCGGGAGGGAAAGATGAGCAGTTCTTC. V is TRBV15 and J is TRBJ2-1; 10 bases line up with TRBD2. Germline values: CDR1 LNHNV, CDR2 YYDKDF (reference sequence). The CDR3 has 16 residues. J lost 8 bases, V lost 3 bases, and 10 bases had no gene match.

The chain employs TRBV4-1 and TRBJ2-7; maybe TRBD1 (6 bases). This CDR3 has 14 amino acids. V lost 4 bases and J lost 5, with 15 bases in between. Per germline, CDR1 MGHRA and CDR2 YSYEKL. CDR3 bases: TGCGCCAGCAGCCGAGGGGACACCGGAGACGAGCAGTACTTC. Protein: CASSRGDTGDEQYF.

This chain connects TRBV6-5 to TRBJ2-5; 9 bases fit TRBD2. This CDR3 contains 15 residues. Germline loops: CDR1 MNHEY, CDR2 SVGAGI. V lost 3 bases to trimming and J lost 5 bases; unmatched junction nucleotides: 7. The CDR3 sequence: CASSYSGLAGETQYF. The CDR3 DNA follows: TGTGCCAGCAGTTATTCGGGACTAGCTGGGGAGACCCAGTACTTC.

A few counts support this clone. The gene calls are TRBV7-9 and TRBJ1-1, with D perhaps TRBD1 (6 bases). CDR1 and CDR2 (germline): SEHNR, FQNEAQ (reference sequence). The CDR3 is 16 amino acids. Trimming removed 2 bases from V and 0 bases from J, with 13 bases in between. The CDR3 loop reads CASSLSQGRLNTEAFF. In nucleotides, the CDR3 is TGTGCCAGCAGCTTATCCCAGGGGAGATTGAACACTGAAGCTTTCTTT.

The genes are TRBV11-2 and TRBJ2-1; D possibly uses TRBD1 or TRBD2 (5 bases each). The CDR3 consists of 17 residues. Trimming removed 5 bases from V and 3 bases from J, with 20 bases in between. Germline lookup yields CDR1 SGHAT and CDR2 FQNNGV. The CDR3 DNA reads as TGTGCCAGCAGCACCTCCCAGAGGGACCTACGCTACAATGAGCAGTTCTTC. Residues: CASSTSQRDLRYNEQFF.

This chain uses TRBV4-1 with TRBJ1-1; the D is unclear. The CDR3 is made up of 13 amino acids. Trimming took off 6 bases at V and 4 bases at J, with 12 bases between the two ends. Per the germline V gene, CDR1 is MGHRA and CDR2 is YSYEKL. CDR3 sequence: CASSLTRATEAFF. The CDR3 nucleotides read TGCGCCAGCAGTCTTACTCGGGCCACTGAAGCTTTCTTT.

The CDR3 here is CASSLEGAIYF. The CDR3 bases are TGTGCCAGCAGTTTAGAGGGTGCCATATATTTT. The chain is built from TRBV28 and TRBJ1-3, with unresolved D. Germline CDR1 is MDHEN and CDR2 is SYDVKM. The CDR3 sequence is 11 residues long. V was trimmed by 2 bases and J by 11 bases, leaving 7 bases between them.

This chain connects TRBV28 to TRBJ2-2; maybe TRBD1 (5 bases). Trimming pared 5 bases from V and 4 bases from J, leaving 17 bases between. CDR1 is MDHEN and CDR2 is SYDVKM in the germline V gene. The CDR3 loop spans 16 amino acids. CDR3 DNA: TGTGCCAGCAGTACCGTGGGTCAGGGTGGCACCGGGGAGCTGTTTTTT. This encodes CASSTVGQGGTGELFF.

The V call is TRBV29-1, the J call TRBJ2-1; D is unclear. Trimming removed 2 bases at V and 2 bases at J, with 4 bases between. The germline CDR1 and CDR2 sequences are SQVTM and ANQGSEA. The CDR3 contains 12 residues. CDR3 DNA sequence: TGCAGCGTTGAACTAGCCTACAATGAGCAGTTCTTC. As protein: CSVELAYNEQFF.

This chain links TRBV11-3 with TRBJ2-2; D is unclear. The germline V and J ends were trimmed by 5 bases and 6 bases, with 13 bases remaining between them. CDR1 is SGHNT and CDR2 is YENEEA in the germline V gene. The length of the CDR3 is 14 residues. CDR3 nucleotide sequence: TGTGCCAGCAGCCTATCCATGTATTCCGGGGAGCTGTTTTTT. Protein: CASSLSMYSGELFF.

The CDR3 DNA reads as TGTGCCTGGAACCCCGACAGGGGGGGGAACACCGGGGAGCTGTTTTTT. Its translation is CAWNPDRGGNTGELFF. This chain connects TRBV30 to TRBJ2-2, with TRBD1 matching over 9 bases. The V and J ends lost 4 bases and 1 base, in that order; junction bases with no gene match: 7. CDR1 is GTSNPN, CDR2 SVGIG, per germline (reference sequence). This CDR3 comprises 16 residues.

The chain links TRBV21-1 to TRBJ2-7; the table gives TRBD1 as D, unverified against the DNA. TRBV21-1 is flagged as a pseudogene. The CDR3 runs to 15 residues. The CDR3 DNA is TGTGCCAGCAGCACGCTGAGACAGGGACCTTACGAGCAGTACTTC. Translating it yields CASSTLRQGPYEQYF.

The chain couples TRBV6-5 to TRBJ2-7, with 9 bases aligning to TRBD1. The ends lost 6 bases at V and 4 bases at J; junction bases unmatched: 4. CDR1 and CDR2 (germline): MNHEY, SVGAGI. The CDR3 sequence is 13 residues long. CDR3 residues: CASRPTGGYEQYF. CDR3 DNA sequence: TGTGCCAGCAGACCGACAGGGGGATACGAGCAGTACTTC.

This chain connects TRBV2 to TRBJ1-2; D is perhaps TRBD1 (6 bases). The CDR3 runs 14 residues. V was pared by 6 bases and J by 3 bases, with 14 bases between. CDR1 SNHLY and CDR2 FYNNEI come from the germline V gene. The CDR3 spells CASRQRTGYYGYTF. The CDR3 nucleotides read TGTGCCAGCAGACAGAGAACAGGGTACTATGGCTACACCTTC. The whole variable domain, filled in from reference TRBV2 and TRBJ1-2, reads EPEVTQTPSHQVTQMGQEVILRCVPISNHLYFYWYRQILGQKVEFLVSFYNNEISEKSEIFDDQFSVERPDGSNFTLKIRSTKLEDSAMYFCASRQRTGYYGYTFGSGTRLTVV.

This sequence joins TRBV5-5 and TRBJ2-7; D may be TRBD1 (6 bases). Per the germline V gene, CDR1 is SGHKS and CDR2 is YYEKEE (reference sequence). With 2 bases removed from V and 0 bases from J, the gap between germline ends came to 15 bases. The CDR3 is 16 residues long. CDR3 amino acids: CASSLNQGRSSYEQYF. In DNA, the CDR3 is TGTGCCAGCAGCTTAAATCAGGGGCGAAGCTCCTACGAGCAGTACTTC.

The V gene is TRBV7-8, the J gene TRBJ2-1; D remains unclear. V lost 0 bases, J lost 7 bases, and 10 bases lay in between. The germline CDR1 and CDR2 sequences are SGHVS and FQNEAQ. This CDR3 spans 14 amino acids. As DNA, the CDR3 is TGTGCCAGCAGCTTAGCCTTCGGGTGGAATGAGCAGTTCTTC. This translates into CASSLAFGWNEQFF.